The clone carrying this T cell receptor beta chain has a single count. Profiled with immunoSEQ multiplex PCR; TCRdb holds only in-frame clones, not every one. The data contain some 85,000 clones, nearly 95% of them singletons. These data originate in a study of T cell changes during pregnancy in multiple sclerosis. The CDR3 is 13 amino acids. V shed 10 bases and J shed 1 base, with 13 bases lying between them. Germline V gene lookup returns CDR1 MDHEN and CDR2 SYDVKM. The source was peripheral blood, collected in the second trimester of pregnancy. V is TRBV28 and J is TRBJ1-2; a possible D gene is TRBD1 (6 bases). This clonotype was sampled from a female donor with multiple sclerosis, enrolled in a pregnancy study. CDR3 sequence reads: CATSEGVNYGYTF. CDR3 nucleotides: TGTGCCACAAGTGAGGGGGTTAACTATGGCTACACCTTC.